This T cell receptor (beta chain) was identified in a study of CD8 T cells in Susac syndrome. With random hexamers, roughly 0.45 to 1 ug RNA was reverse transcribed. TCRdb reprocessed the immunoSEQ multiplex PCR reads via MiXCR and lists one record per CDR3 protein. Of 150,000 to 200,000 distinct CDR3 sequences in the sample, approximately 94% are singletons; the top ten hold roughly 0.12%. The CDR3 has 16 residues. The germline gives CDR1 SGHVS, CDR2 FNYEAQ. The V and J ends lost 5 bases and 0 bases, in that order; junction bases with no gene match: 6. Sequencing was carried out using CD4+ T cells from PBMCs. This TCR came from a human donor with Susac syndrome. The V gene is TRBV7-6, the J gene TRBJ2-3; 9 bases match TRBD2. The CDR3 nucleotides are TGTGCCAGCAGCCCTACTAGCGGGCTTAGCACAGATACGCAGTATTTT. It specifies CASSPTSGLSTDTQYF. The variable domain in full, with the rest retrieved from reference TRBV7-6 and TRBJ2-3, is GAGVSQSPRYKVTKRGQDVALRCDPISGHVSLYWYRQALGQGPEFLTYFNYEAQQDKSGLPNDRFSAERPEGSISTLTIQRTEQRDSAMYRCASSPTSGLSTDTQYFGPGTRLTVL.